This is a list of T cell receptor beta chains from one sample in a study of cytomegalovirus exposure and HLA in healthy donors. This table comes from immunoSEQ multiplex PCR, and its TCRdb copy is limited to in-frame clones, with some not included. This table holds 110,000 to 150,000 clones, 75% found once. The specimen was PBMCs. The receptors come from a man aged 25 to 40 in good health and CMV-seronegative. CDR3s include the opening cysteine and the closing phenylalanine or tryptophan. D genes are given only for firm matches. Where a row states a size, it is once, few, many or the class of an expanded clone; other rows omit it.

CDR3 length,clone size,D gene,J gene,V gene,CDR3 DNA,CDR3 protein
15,NA,NA,TRBJ2-5,TRBV27,TGTGCCAGCAGTCCCCTCGAAGGGACACAAGAGACCCAGTACTTC,CASSPLEGTQETQYF
13,NA,TRBD1,TRBJ1-1,TRBV7-2,TGTGCCAGCAGGCAAACAGGGGGCACTGAAGCTTTCTTT,CASRQTGGTEAFF
14,few,NA,TRBJ2-7,TRBV5-1,TGCGCCAGCAGCAGCGGACAGCAAGGGGGCGAGCAGTACTTC,CASSSGQQGGEQYF
13,NA,NA,TRBJ1-1,TRBV15,TGTGCCACCAGCAGAGGGGAGGGCACTGAAGCTTTCTTT,CATSRGEGTEAFF
18,NA,NA,TRBJ1-5,TRBV19,TGTGCCAGTAGTAGCCGAATCCGGGACTCCGATAGCAATCAGCCCCAGCATTTT,CASSSRIRDSDSNQPQHF
13,NA,TRBD1,TRBJ1-3,TRBV30,TGTGCCTGGAGGGGACAGGGGAGAAACACCATATATTTT,CAWRGQGRNTIYF
15,NA,NA,TRBJ1-2,TRBV6-1,TGTGCCAGCAGTACTCAGGGGCTATCTAACTATGGCTACACCTTC,CASSTQGLSNYGYTF
13,NA,NA,TRBJ2-2,TRBV9,TGTGCCAGCACCCCCCGAGGGACCGGGGAGCTGTTTTTT,CASTPRGTGELFF
12,NA,NA,TRBJ1-4,TRBV27,TGTGCCAGCAGTGCAGCCGGGGAAAAACTGTTTTTT,CASSAAGEKLFF
15,once,TRBD2,TRBJ2-1,TRBV7-8,TGTGCCAGCAGCTTAGTAAGCGGGAGCTACAATGAGCAGTTCTTC,CASSLVSGSYNEQFF
14,NA,TRBD1,TRBJ1-1,TRBV19,TGTGCCAGTAGTTACAGGGGTGATACCACTGAAGCTTTCTTT,CASSYRGDTTEAFF
17,NA,TRBD2,TRBJ2-1,TRBV7-2,TGTGCCAGCAGCCCGGGGACTAGCGGGAGTGGTTTCAATGAGCAGTTCTTC,CASSPGTSGSGFNEQFF
16,NA,TRBD2,TRBJ2-4,TRBV19,TGTGCCAGTAGTCCTCGAAGCGGGAGGGCCCAGTTCATTCAGTACTTC,CASSPRSGRAQFIQYF
13,NA,NA,TRBJ2-7,TRBV5-4,TGTGCCAGCAGCTTGCCGACAGGCTACGAGCAGTACTTC,CASSLPTGYEQYF
19,NA,TRBD1,TRBJ2-6,TRBV5-6,TGTGCCAGCAGCTACCGCATAGGACAGGGGATCTCTGGGGCCAACGTCCTGACTTTC,CASSYRIGQGISGANVLTF
14,NA,NA,TRBJ1-2,TRBV11-2,TGTGCCAGCAGCTACCAGACAGGTGTCTATGGCTACACCTTC,CASSYQTGVYGYTF
16,NA,TRBD2,TRBJ2-1,TRBV28,TGTGCCAGCAGTTTAACTAGCGGGAGTGTATACAATGAGCAGTTCTTC,CASSLTSGSVYNEQFF
15,NA,TRBD2,TRBJ2-7,TRBV5-1,TGCGCCAGCAGCTTGGTGGGGGGGGGATCCTACGAGCAGTACTTC,CASSLVGGGSYEQYF
14,NA,NA,TRBJ1-2,TRBV5-4,TGTGCCAGCGGTCCAGGACAGACCAACTATGGCTACACCTTC,CASGPGQTNYGYTF
16,NA,TRBD1,TRBJ1-4,TRBV11-2,TGTGCCAGCAGCTTAGACGGGACAGGGTACGGAGAAAAACTGTTTTTT,CASSLDGTGYGEKLFF
15,NA,TRBD1,TRBJ1-3,TRBV7-6,TGTGCCAGCAGCCCGACAGGGCGCTCTGGAAACACCATATATTTT,CASSPTGRSGNTIYF
16,once,TRBD1,TRBJ2-5,TRBV5-4,TGTGCCAGCAGCCACCCCCTGGGACAGGGCAAGGAGACCCAGTACTTC,CASSHPLGQGKETQYF
15,NA,NA,TRBJ1-3,TRBV15,TGTGCCACCAGCAGAGGGGGGGAAACGGGAAACACCATATATTTT,CATSRGGETGNTIYF